This record concerns one T cell receptor beta chain sequence. This sample was included in a study of technical replicates of blood from a handful of donors. The ends lost 4 bases at V and 2 bases at J; junction bases unmatched: 8. CDR1 MGHRA and CDR2 YSYEKL come from the germline V gene. The CDR3 sequence is 16 residues long. Produced via immunoSEQ multiplex PCR; TCRdb's table is partial and in-frame only. The repertoire holds roughly 80,000 clones, with 85% to 95% as singletons. This clonotype was obtained from a human donor in good health. The specimen sequenced was T cells isolated from PBMCs. The rearrangement uses TRBV4-1 and TRBJ2-1, with 7 bases lining up with TRBD2. The CDR3 sequence: CASSLFTSEAYNEQFF. In DNA, the CDR3 is TGCGCCAGCAGCCTCTTTACTAGCGAGGCCTACAATGAGCAGTTCTTC.